In this sample, the clone carrying this T cell receptor (beta chain) turned up a few times. The CDR3 is 12 residues long. Germline CDR1 SNHLY, CDR2 FYNNEI. Trimming shortened V by 5 bases and J by 8 bases, and 9 bases separated the two germline ends. The source of the sample is a study of blood T cells in healthy people across ages. Using a J-beta primer mix together with a sample-barcoded 5' primer, a second PCR was run for roughly 6 to 12 cycles. One entry per CDR3 protein results from TCRdb running MiXCR on the 5' RACE reads. The sample includes about a million distinct CDR3 sequences, roughly 52% of them seen just once.

Sequences were obtained from blood. This chain uses TRBV2 with TRBJ1-4; no clear D gene. This receptor was obtained from a man aged 25-40 years in good health. DNA for the CDR3: TGTGCCAGCAGTCCAACGGAGGAAAAACTGTTTTTT. Protein sequence: CASSPTEEKLFF. Full variable domain (remainder filled in from reference TRBV2 and TRBJ1-4): EPEVTQTPSHQVTQMGQEVILRCVPISNHLYFYWYRQILGQKVEFLVSFYNNEISEKSEIFDDQFSVERPDGSNFTLKIRSTKLEDSAMYFCASSPTEEKLFFGSGTQLSVL.